Shown below are 18 T cell receptor beta chains from a single sample sequenced in a study of blood T cell repertoires in COVID-19. Assay: immunoSEQ multiplex PCR; the TCRdb copy retains only in-frame clones and omits some. Among 300,000 to 400,000 clones listed, roughly 90% were seen once. Sequencing was done on a sample of PBMCs or T cells enriched from blood (not recorded which). These receptors were obtained from a woman aged 25 to 39 with acute COVID-19.

The table lists this clone with a few counts. V is TRBV4-1 and J is TRBJ1-5, with TRBD1 matching 8 bases. This CDR3 has 18 amino acids. Germline V gene data show CDR1 as MGHRA and CDR2 as YSYEKL. Losses at the gene ends were 3 bases for V and 0 bases for J; bases not matched to a gene: 10. The CDR3 sequence is CASSHEQPGQVSNQPQHF. The CDR3 nucleotides read TGCGCCAGCAGCCATGAACAACCGGGACAGGTTAGCAATCAGCCCCAGCATTTT.

This clone was seen more than once but under ten times. This sequence joins TRBV29-1 and TRBJ1-1; 7 bases are shared with TRBD1. The CDR3 runs to 13 residues. Germline CDR1 and CDR2: SQVTM and ANQGSEA. J gave up 6 bases and V 7 bases, and 11 bases lay outside the gene matches. CDR3 region: CSASGGVNPEAFF. DNA of the CDR3: TGCAGCGCCTCAGGGGGTGTTAACCCTGAAGCTTTCTTT.

The J gene is TRBJ2-2, the V gene TRBV6-5; a possible D gene is TRBD1 (6 bases). The ends were cut back, 9 bases at V and 2 bases at J, with 16 bases in the middle. CDR3 length: 15 residues. Germline CDR1 and CDR2: MNHEY and SVGAGI. CDR3 nucleotides: TGTGCCAGTACGAGGGGGACAAAAAACACCGGGGAGCTGTTTTTT. Its protein is CASTRGTKNTGELFF.

This chain uses TRBV2 with TRBJ2-2, with D hard to call. This CDR3 has 15 amino acids. Trimming stripped 4 bases from V and 9 bases from J, with 18 bases between. The germline V gene has CDR1 SNHLY and CDR2 FYNNEI. CDR3 residues: CASSVVLVGSRELFF. The CDR3 DNA follows: TGTGCCAGCAGTGTTGTTTTAGTAGGTAGCCGGGAGCTGTTTTTT. The entire variable domain, with the rest obtained from reference TRBV2 and TRBJ2-2, is as follows: EPEVTQTPSHQVTQMGQEVILRCVPISNHLYFYWYRQILGQKVEFLVSFYNNEISEKSEIFDDQFSVERPDGSNFTLKIRSTKLEDSAMYFCASSVVLVGSRELFFGEGSRLTVL.

The V gene is TRBV7-6, the J gene TRBJ1-1, with D hard to call. V was trimmed by 1 base and J by 0 bases, leaving 12 bases between them. Germline CDR1 SGHVS, CDR2 FNYEAQ. The CDR3 has 16 amino acids. As DNA, the CDR3 is TGTGCCAGCAGCTTAGGAGGGTGGCTTATGAACACTGAAGCTTTCTTT. Translated: CASSLGGWLMNTEAFF.

The V gene is TRBV19, the J gene TRBJ1-2; TRBD1 agrees at 9 bases. The V and J ends lost 8 bases and 3 bases, in that order; junction bases with no gene match: 4. Germline V gene data show CDR1 as LNHDA and CDR2 as SQIVND (reference sequence). This CDR3 comprises 13 residues. DNA of the CDR3: TGTGCCAGTGCGCGACAGGGGGACTATGGCTACACCTTC. Encoded protein: CASARQGDYGYTF.

CDR3 in DNA: TGTGCCAGCAGCTTACCACAGGGAGTTGGGCCCCAGCATTTT. It translates to CASSLPQGVGPQHF. The rearrangement uses TRBV7-2 and TRBJ1-5; tentatively, D is TRBD1 (6 bases). From germline, CDR1 is SGHTA and CDR2 FQGNSA. Trimming stripped 2 bases from V and 9 bases from J, with 14 bases between. The CDR3 consists of 14 residues.

The table lists this clone with a count of one. The chain carries TRBV30 and TRBJ1-3; D possibly corresponds to TRBD1 (6 bases). The V gene's germline CDR1 is GTSNPN and CDR2 SVGIG (reference sequence). With 2 bases removed from V and 4 bases from J, the gap between germline ends came to 12 bases. CDR3 length equals 14 residues. CDR3 in DNA: TGTGCCTGGAGTCCAGGGGCGTACGGAAACACCATATATTTT. Encoded protein: CAWSPGAYGNTIYF.

This clone appeared a single time. The V and J genes are TRBV5-5 and TRBJ1-2; 8 bases map to TRBD1. The CDR3 is made up of 13 amino acids. Germline assignment: CDR1 SGHKS and CDR2 YYEKEE (reference sequence). The V gene end was trimmed by 4 bases and the J gene end by 8 bases; junction bases not matched to a gene: 7. The CDR3 loop reads CASSDRTGYGYTF. CDR3 in DNA: TGTGCCAGCAGCGACCGGACAGGGTACGGCTACACCTTC.

CDR3 bases: TGTGTCAGAAGCTTAGGGCAGGGAGGGGACGAGACCCAGTACTTC. Translating gives CVRSLGQGGDETQYF. V and J are TRBV7-5 and TRBJ2-5; the table calls TRBD2, which could not be checked here. TRBV7-5 represents a pseudogene. This CDR3 comprises 15 residues.

This sequence joins TRBV19 and TRBJ2-3; 7 bases match TRBD2. CDR1 LNHDA and CDR2 SQIVND come from the germline V gene (reference sequence). J gave up 2 bases and V 3 bases, and 14 bases lay outside the gene matches. The CDR3 is made up of 18 amino acids. The CDR3 sequence: CASSIGVQRGYTTDTQYF. The CDR3, as DNA: TGTGCCAGTAGTATTGGGGTCCAGCGGGGCTACACCACAGATACGCAGTATTTT.

The chain has TRBV5-4 and TRBJ2-1; weak D call: TRBD1 (5 bases). In germline, CDR1 is SGHNT, CDR2 YYREEE (reference sequence). Between the trimmed V and J ends, which lost 4 bases and 8 bases, there was a span of 16 bases. There are 14 residues in the CDR3. In nucleotides, the CDR3 is TGTGCCAGCAGCGTACGGGCAAGCAGGGATGAGCAGTTCTTC. Amino acid sequence: CASSVRASRDEQFF. Full variable domain (remainder filled in from reference TRBV5-4 and TRBJ2-1): ETGVTQSPTHLIKTRGQQVTLRCSSQSGHNTVSWYQQALGQGPQFIFQYYREEENGRGNFPPRFSGLQFPNYSSELNVNALELDDSALYLCASSVRASRDEQFFGPGTRLTVL.

J is TRBJ1-3 and V is TRBV27; 8 nucleotides align to TRBD1. Germline loops: CDR1 MNHEY, CDR2 SMNVEV (reference sequence). The J segment lost 0 bases and the V segment lost 4 bases, leaving 5 bases of the junction unmatched. The CDR3 sequence is 16 residues long. CDR3 sequence: CASSSQGVDSGNTIYF. CDR3 coding DNA: TGTGCCAGCAGTTCACAGGGGGTTGACTCTGGAAACACCATATATTTT.

The chain is built from TRBV9 and TRBJ1-1; D not resolved. With 0 bases removed from V and 6 bases from J, the gap between germline ends came to 6 bases. Germline values: CDR1 SGDLS, CDR2 YYNGEE. The CDR3 has 12 residues. The CDR3 spells CASSVDSSEAFF. For the CDR3, the DNA is TGTGCCAGCAGCGTAGACAGCTCTGAAGCTTTCTTT. Drawing the rest from reference TRBV9 and TRBJ1-1, the complete variable domain is DSGVTQTPKHLITATGQRVTLRCSPRSGDLSVYWYQQSLDQGLQFLIQYYNGEERAKGNILERFSAQQFPDLHSELNLSSLELGDSALYFCASSVDSSEAFFGQGTRLTVV.

CDR3 loop: CASRRTGKSNYEQYF. The CDR3 coding sequence is TGTGCCAGCAGACGGACAGGCAAGAGCAACTACGAGCAGTACTTC. The chain recombines TRBV6-5 with TRBJ2-7; 7 bases fit TRBD1. Germline V gene sequence: CDR1 MNHEY, CDR2 SVGAGI. V was clipped by 6 bases and J by 3 bases; unmatched bases: 11. This CDR3 is built from 15 residues.

This clone came up once. The chain employs TRBV27 and TRBJ1-6; 8 nucleotides match TRBD1. The CDR3 consists of 15 residues. The ends lost 4 bases at V and 4 bases at J; junction bases unmatched: 3. From germline, CDR1 is MNHEY and CDR2 SMNVEV (reference sequence). CDR3 amino acids: CASSWGQVYNSPLHF. Here the CDR3 DNA reads TGTGCCAGCAGTTGGGGACAGGTTTATAATTCACCCCTCCACTTT.

The chain is built from TRBV5-1 and TRBJ1-3; D unresolved. The CDR3 has 16 residues. The ends were cut back, 4 bases at V and 0 bases at J, with 14 bases in the middle. Per germline, CDR1 SGHRS and CDR2 YFSETQ. CDR3 bases: TGCGCCAGCAGCCGCATTACACCAATCTCTGGAAACACCATATATTTT. Translation: CASSRITPISGNTIYF. The full variable domain, with the rest looked up from reference TRBV5-1 and TRBJ1-3, is KAGVTQTPRYLIKTRGQQVTLSCSPISGHRSVSWYQQTPGQGLQFLFEYFSETQRNKGNFPGRFSGRQFSNSRSEMNVSTLELGDSALYLCASSRITPISGNTIYFGEGSWLTVV.

There are a few counts of this clone. The chain links TRBV11-3 to TRBJ2-1; D call uncertain. This CDR3 is built from 13 residues. V gave up 2 bases and J gave up 8 bases, with 10 bases separating them. In germline, CDR1 is SGHNT, CDR2 YENEEA. The CDR3 loop reads CASSLNAVHEQFF. The CDR3, as DNA: TGTGCCAGCAGCTTAAATGCAGTTCATGAGCAGTTCTTC.